The clone carrying this T cell receptor (beta chain) came up once. Its specificity is unknown. This specimen comes from a study of blood T cells in healthy people across ages. Study conclusions and caveats: Per million T cells, TCR beta diversity dropped about linearly as age rose.

A second PCR of roughly 6 to 12 cycles used a sample-barcoded 5' primer and a J-beta primer mix. Template switching added a 12-random-nucleotide identifier to every cDNA molecule. TCRdb re-called the 5' RACE reads with MiXCR, one entry per CDR3 protein. The data contain 800,000 to 1,300,000 distinct CDR3 sequences, less than 25% of them singletons. In germline, CDR1 is MNHEY, CDR2 SVGEGT. The CDR3 is made up of 16 amino acids. These data also formed part of another study, on T cells of mothers and their children. That report notes: A few healthy Caucasian mothers, along with their six children, were the donors. Per child, 3 million or so TCR beta CDR3 reads were obtained, against over 8 million per mother.

The chain is built from TRBV6-2 or TRBV6-3 and TRBJ2-7, with 13 bases identical to TRBD2. The J call may be faulty, since TRBJ2-1 better matches the DNA end. The source of this sequence is a girl aged 2-10 years in good health. The source material was blood. The CDR3 region has the DNA TGTGCCAGCAAGACGACGGGACTAGCGGGGAAGTATGAGCAGTTCTTC. Translation: CASKTTGLAGKYEQFF.